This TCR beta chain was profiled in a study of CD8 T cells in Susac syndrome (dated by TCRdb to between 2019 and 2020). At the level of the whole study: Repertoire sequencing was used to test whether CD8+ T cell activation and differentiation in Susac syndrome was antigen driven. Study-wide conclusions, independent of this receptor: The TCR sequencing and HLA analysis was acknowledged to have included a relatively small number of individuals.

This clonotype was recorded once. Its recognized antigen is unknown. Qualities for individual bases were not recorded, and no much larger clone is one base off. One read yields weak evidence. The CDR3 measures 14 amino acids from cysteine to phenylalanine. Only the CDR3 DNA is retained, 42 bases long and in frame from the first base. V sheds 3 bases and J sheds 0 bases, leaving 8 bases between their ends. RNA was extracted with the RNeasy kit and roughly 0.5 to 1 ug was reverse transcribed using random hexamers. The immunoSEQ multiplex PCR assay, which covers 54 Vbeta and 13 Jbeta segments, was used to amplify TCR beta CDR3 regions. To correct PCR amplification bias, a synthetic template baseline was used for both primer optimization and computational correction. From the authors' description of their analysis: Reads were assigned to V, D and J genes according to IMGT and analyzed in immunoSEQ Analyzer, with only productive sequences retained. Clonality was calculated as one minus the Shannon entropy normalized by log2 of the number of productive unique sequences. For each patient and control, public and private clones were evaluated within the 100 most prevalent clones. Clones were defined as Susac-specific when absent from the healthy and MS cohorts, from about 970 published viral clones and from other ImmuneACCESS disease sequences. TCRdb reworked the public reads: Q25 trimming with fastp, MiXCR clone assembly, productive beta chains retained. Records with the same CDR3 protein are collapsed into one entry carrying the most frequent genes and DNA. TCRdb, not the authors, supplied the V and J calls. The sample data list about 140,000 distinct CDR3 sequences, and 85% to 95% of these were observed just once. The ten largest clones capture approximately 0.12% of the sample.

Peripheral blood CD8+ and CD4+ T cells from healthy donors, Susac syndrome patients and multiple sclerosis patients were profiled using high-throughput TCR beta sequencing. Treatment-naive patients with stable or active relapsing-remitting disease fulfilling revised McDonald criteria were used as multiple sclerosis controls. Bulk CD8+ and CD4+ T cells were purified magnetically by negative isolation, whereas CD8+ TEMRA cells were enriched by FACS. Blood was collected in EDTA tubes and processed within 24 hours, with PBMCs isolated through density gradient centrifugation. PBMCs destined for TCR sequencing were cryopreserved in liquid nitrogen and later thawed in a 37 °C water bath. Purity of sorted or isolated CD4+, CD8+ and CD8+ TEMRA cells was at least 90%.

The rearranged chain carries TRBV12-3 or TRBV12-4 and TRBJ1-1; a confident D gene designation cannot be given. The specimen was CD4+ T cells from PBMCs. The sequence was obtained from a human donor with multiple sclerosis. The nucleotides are TGTGCCAGCAGTTTTGGGTTGGTGAACACTGAAGCTTTCTTT. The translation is CASSFGLVNTEAFF.